In its sample, the clone carrying this T cell receptor beta chain is medium-sized (0.01 to 0.1%). Its target is unknown. This entry comes from a study of metastatic and nonmetastatic thyroid tumors. Study outcomes and limitations: Compared with benign nodules, malignant thyroid tumors were reported to have significantly higher TCR beta diversity in both blood and tumor.

Per germline, CDR1 MDHEN and CDR2 SYDVKM. V was clipped by 8 bases and J by 5 bases; unmatched bases: 4. The CDR3 runs to 13 residues. With MiXCR, TCRdb called clones anew from the PCR reads. The sample includes 13,000 or so clones, approximately 23% seen only once; the top ten take 9.5% to 15%. All patients were treatment-naive before thyroid surgery. This receptor was taken from a female donor with papillary thyroid cancer or a benign thyroid nodule (not recorded which). Some clones in this sample may be carry-over from other donors' samples. The gene calls are TRBV28 and TRBJ2-5, with TRBD1 matching over 11 bases. The specimen sequenced was adjacent normal tissue. The DNA for the CDR3 is TGTGCCAGCGCGGGACAGGGGGGGGAGACCCAGTACTTC. Its translation is CASAGQGGETQYF. Based on the CDR3 plus reference TRBV28 and TRBJ2-5, the full variable domain is DVKVTQSSRYLVKRTGEKVFLECVQDMDHENMFWYRQDPGLGLRLIYFSYDVKMKEKGDIPEGYSVSREKKERFSLILESASTNQTSMYLCASAGQGGETQYFGPGTRLLVL.